This TCR beta chain derives from a study of molecular identifiers for immune sequencing clone quantification. This CDR3 has 16 amino acids. TCRdb ran MiXCR on the PCR reads and lists one entry per CDR3 protein. The sample comprises about half a million distinct CDR3 sequences, about a quarter of which are singletons, and roughly 0.77% rests with the top ten. This clonotype occurred once. At one boundary the junction diverges from the germline segment, which might be a read error. The chain combines TRBV12-3 or TRBV12-4 with TRBJ2-3, with 7 bases matching TRBD1. Sequencing was performed on naive CD8+ T cells from blood, with Jurkat cell RNA spiked in. Indicated subset: FACS-sorted CD8+CD4-CCR7+CD45RA+ naive T cells. This clonotype was sampled from a human donor in good health. Some libraries in this study had Jurkat cell RNA spiked in. CDR3: CTSSFPSRGPQDTQYF. Written as DNA, the CDR3 is TGTACCAGCAGTTTCCCTAGTAGGGGGCCACAGGATACGCAGTATTTT.